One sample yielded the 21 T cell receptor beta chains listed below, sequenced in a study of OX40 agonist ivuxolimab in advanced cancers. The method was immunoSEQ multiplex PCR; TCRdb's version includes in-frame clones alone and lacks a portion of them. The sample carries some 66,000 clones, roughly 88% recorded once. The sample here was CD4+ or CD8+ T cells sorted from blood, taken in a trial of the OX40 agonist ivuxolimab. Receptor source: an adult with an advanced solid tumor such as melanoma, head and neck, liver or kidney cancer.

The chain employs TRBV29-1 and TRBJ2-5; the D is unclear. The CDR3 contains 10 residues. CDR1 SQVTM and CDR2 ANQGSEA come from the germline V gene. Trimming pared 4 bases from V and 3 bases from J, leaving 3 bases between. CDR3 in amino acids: CSVGEETQYF. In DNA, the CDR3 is TGCAGCGTTGGCGAAGAGACCCAGTACTTC.

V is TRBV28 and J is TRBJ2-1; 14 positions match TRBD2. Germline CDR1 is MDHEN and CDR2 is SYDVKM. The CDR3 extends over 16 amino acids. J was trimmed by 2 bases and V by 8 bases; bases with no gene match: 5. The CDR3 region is CASSTSGRATYNEQFF. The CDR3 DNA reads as TGTGCCAGCTCGACTAGCGGGAGGGCAACCTACAATGAGCAGTTCTTC.

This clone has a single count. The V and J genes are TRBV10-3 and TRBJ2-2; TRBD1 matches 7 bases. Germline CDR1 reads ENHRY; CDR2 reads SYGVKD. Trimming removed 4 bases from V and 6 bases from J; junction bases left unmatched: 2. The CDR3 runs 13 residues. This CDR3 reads CAISGQGAGELFF. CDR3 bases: TGTGCCATCAGTGGACAGGGCGCCGGGGAGCTGTTTTTT.

The CDR3 reads CATSRDPAGGNTIYF. DNA for the CDR3: TGTGCCACCAGCAGAGATCCGGCGGGTGGAAACACCATATATTTT. This chain joins TRBV15 and TRBJ1-3; D remains ambiguous. There are 15 residues in the CDR3. Germline V gives CDR1 LNHNV, CDR2 YYDKDF (reference sequence). V lost 0 bases and J 3 bases, leaving 9 bases between the germline ends.

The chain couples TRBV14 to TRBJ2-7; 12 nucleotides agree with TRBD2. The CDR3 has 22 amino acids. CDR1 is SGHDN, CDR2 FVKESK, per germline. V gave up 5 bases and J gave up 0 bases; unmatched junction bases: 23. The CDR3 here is CASSNGAGTRLAGVPSSYEQYF. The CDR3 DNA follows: TGTGCCAGCAGCAACGGGGCGGGGACCAGACTAGCGGGAGTCCCCAGCTCCTACGAGCAGTACTTC.

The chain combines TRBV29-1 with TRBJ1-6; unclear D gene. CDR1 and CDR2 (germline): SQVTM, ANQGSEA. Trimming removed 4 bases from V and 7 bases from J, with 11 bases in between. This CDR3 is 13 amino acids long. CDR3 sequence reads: CSVGEGYNSPLHF. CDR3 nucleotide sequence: TGCAGCGTTGGTGAGGGTTACAATTCACCCCTCCACTTT.

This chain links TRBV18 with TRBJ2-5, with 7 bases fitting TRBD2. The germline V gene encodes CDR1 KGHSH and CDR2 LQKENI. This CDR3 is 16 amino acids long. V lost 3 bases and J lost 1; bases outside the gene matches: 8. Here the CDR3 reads CASSPGGGGTQETQYF. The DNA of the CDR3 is TGTGCCAGCTCACCCGGCGGCGGGGGTACCCAAGAGACCCAGTACTTC.

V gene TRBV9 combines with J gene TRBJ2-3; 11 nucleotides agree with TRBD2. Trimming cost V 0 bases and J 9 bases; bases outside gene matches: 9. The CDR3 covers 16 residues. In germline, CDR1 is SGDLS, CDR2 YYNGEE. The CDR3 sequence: CASSVGTSGSSETQYF. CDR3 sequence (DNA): TGTGCCAGCAGCGTAGGAACTAGCGGGAGTAGTGAAACGCAGTATTTT.

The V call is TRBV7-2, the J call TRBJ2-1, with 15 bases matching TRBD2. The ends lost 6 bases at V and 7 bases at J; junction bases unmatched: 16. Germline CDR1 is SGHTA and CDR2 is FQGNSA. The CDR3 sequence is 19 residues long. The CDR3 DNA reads TGTGCCAGCAGTCGCCCGGGACTAGCGGGAGGTTGGGTGCGAAATGAGCAGTTCTTC. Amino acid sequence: CASSRPGLAGGWVRNEQFF. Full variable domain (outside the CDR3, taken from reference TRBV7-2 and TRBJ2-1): GAGVSQSPSNKVTEKGKDVELRCDPISGHTALYWYRQSLGQGLEFLIYFQGNSAPDKSGLPSDRFSAERTGGSVSTLTIQRTQQEDSAVYLCASSRPGLAGGWVRNEQFFGPGTRLTVL.

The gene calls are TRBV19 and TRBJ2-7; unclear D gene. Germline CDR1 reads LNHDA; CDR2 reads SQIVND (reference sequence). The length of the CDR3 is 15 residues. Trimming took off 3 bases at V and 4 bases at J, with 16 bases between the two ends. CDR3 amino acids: CASSIAQSSSYEQYF. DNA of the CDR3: TGTGCCAGTAGTATCGCCCAGAGCTCAAGTTACGAGCAGTACTTC.

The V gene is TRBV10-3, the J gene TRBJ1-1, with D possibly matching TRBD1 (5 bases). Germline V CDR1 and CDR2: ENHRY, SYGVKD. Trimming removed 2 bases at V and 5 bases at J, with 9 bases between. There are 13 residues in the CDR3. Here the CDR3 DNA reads TGTGCCATCAGTGAGCAGGGATTTACTGAAGCTTTCTTT. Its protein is CAISEQGFTEAFF.

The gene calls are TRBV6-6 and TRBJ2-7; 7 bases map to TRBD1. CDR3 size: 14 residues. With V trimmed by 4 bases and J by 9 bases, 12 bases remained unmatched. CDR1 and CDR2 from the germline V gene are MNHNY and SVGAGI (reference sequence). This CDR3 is CASSSPRQGRRQYF. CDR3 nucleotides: TGTGCCAGCAGTTCCCCCCGACAGGGTAGAAGGCAGTACTTC.

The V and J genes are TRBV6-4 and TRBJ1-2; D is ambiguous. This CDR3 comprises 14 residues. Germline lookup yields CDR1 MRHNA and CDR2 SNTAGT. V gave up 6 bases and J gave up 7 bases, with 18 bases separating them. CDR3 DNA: TGTGCCAGCAGGATAATGACCGGAGAAGGTGGCTACACCTTC. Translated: CASRIMTGEGGYTF.

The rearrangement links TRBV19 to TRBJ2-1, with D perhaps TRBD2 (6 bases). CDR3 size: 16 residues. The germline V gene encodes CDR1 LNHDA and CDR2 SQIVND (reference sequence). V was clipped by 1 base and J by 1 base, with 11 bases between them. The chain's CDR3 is CASSIGTSLSYNEQFF. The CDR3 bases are TGTGCCAGTAGTATAGGTACTAGCCTATCCTACAATGAGCAGTTCTTC.

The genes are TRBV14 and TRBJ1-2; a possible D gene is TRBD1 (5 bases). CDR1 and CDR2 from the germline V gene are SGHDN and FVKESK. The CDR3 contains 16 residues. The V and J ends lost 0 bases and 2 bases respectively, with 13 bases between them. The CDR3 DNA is TGTGCCAGCAGCCAAGATGTACGGGGCTGGAACTATGGCTACACCTTC. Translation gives CASSQDVRGWNYGYTF.

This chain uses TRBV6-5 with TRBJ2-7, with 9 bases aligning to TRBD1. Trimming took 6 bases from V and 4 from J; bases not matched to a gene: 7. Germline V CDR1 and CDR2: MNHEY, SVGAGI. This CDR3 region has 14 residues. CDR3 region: CASRSGTGLYEQYF. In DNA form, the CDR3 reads TGTGCCAGCAGGTCCGGGACAGGGCTTTACGAGCAGTACTTC.

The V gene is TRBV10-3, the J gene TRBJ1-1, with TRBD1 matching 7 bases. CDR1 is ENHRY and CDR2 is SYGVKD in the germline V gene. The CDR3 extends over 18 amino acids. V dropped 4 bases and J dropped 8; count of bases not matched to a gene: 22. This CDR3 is CAISVDLTNRGSTSEAFF. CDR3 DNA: TGTGCCATCAGTGTCGACTTAACAAACAGGGGCTCAACTTCAGAAGCTTTCTTT.

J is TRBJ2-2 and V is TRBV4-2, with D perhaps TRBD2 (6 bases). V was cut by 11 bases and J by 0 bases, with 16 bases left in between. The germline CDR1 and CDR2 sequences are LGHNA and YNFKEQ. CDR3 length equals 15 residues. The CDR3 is CASTAGGTNTGELFF. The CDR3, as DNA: TGTGCCTCCACCGCCGGGGGAACGAACACCGGGGAGCTGTTTTTT.

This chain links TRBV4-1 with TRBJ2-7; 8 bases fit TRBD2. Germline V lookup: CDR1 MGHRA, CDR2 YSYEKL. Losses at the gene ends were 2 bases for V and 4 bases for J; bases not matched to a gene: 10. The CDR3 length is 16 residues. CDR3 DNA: TGCGCCAGCAGCCAAATAGCGGGGCCGGAGGGTTACGAGCAGTACTTC. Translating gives CASSQIAGPEGYEQYF.

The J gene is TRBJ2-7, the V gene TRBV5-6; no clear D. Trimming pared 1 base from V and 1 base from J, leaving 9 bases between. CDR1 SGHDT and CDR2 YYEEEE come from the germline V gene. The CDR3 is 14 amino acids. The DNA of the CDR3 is TGTGCCAGCAGCTTGAGGAGTGGTTCCTACGAGCAGTACTTC. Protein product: CASSLRSGSYEQYF.

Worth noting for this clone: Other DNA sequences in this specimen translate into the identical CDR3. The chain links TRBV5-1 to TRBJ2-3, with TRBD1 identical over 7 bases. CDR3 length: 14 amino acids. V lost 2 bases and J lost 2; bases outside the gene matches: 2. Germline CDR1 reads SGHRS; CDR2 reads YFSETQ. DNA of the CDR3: TGCGCCAGCAGCTTAGGACAGGACACAGATACGCAGTATTTT. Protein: CASSLGQDTDTQYF.